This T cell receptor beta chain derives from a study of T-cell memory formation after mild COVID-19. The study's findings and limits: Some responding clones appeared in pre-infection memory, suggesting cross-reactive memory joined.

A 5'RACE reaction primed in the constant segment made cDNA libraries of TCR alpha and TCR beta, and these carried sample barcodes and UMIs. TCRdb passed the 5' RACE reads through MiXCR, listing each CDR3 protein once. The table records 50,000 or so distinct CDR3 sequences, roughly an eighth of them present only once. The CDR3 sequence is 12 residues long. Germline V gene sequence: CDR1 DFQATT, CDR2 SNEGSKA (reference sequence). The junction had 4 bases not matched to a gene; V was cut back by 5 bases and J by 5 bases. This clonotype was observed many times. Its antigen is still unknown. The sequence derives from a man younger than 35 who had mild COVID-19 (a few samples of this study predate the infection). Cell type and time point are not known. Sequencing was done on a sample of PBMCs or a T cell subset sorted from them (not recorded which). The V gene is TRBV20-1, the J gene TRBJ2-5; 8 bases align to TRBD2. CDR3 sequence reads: CSARLAYETQYF. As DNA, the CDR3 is TGCAGTGCTCGACTAGCGTATGAGACCCAGTACTTC.